The 10 T cell receptor beta chains below come from one sample, sequenced in a study of cytomegalovirus exposure and HLA in healthy donors (TCRdb year 2017). Libraries were prepared through the immunoSEQ multiplex PCR assay. For the multiplex PCR, a mixture combining 60 forward primers for TCR Vbeta segments and 13 reverse primers for TCR Jbeta segments was used. This is the immuneACCESS table as TCRdb keeps it, with only in-frame sequences that have V and J called. A part of the clones is gone; compared with another copy, unresolved V genes explain less than half, and the rest is unexplained. The sample contains about 190,000 clones, roughly four fifths of them found a single time. Jointly, the top ten make up approximately 3% of the sample. What was sequenced was PBMCs. These receptors were collected from a woman in her twenties or thirties in good health and CMV-seropositive.

This rearrangement joins TRBV2 to TRBJ1-6; 8 positions agree with TRBD1. CDR1 and CDR2 from the germline V gene are SNHLY and FYNNEI. The CDR3 runs 14 residues. The trim removed 6 bases at V and 8 bases at J, leaving 6 bases unmatched. The CDR3 loop reads CASRADREDSPLHF. The CDR3 bases are TGTGCCAGCAGGGCGGACAGGGAGGATTCACCCCTCCACTTT.

This chain joins TRBV28 and TRBJ2-7, with D unclear. Trimming took off 6 bases at V and 5 bases at J, with 14 bases between the two ends. The CDR3 runs 13 residues. CDR1 and CDR2 from the germline V gene are MDHEN and SYDVKM. CDR3 region: CASSEQGDNEQYF. CDR3 coding DNA: TGTGCCAGCAGCGAACAAGGCGACAACGAGCAGTACTTC.

V gene TRBV19 combines with J gene TRBJ1-1; maybe TRBD1 (6 bases). The length of the CDR3 is 15 residues. The germline V gene encodes CDR1 LNHDA and CDR2 SQIVND (reference sequence). Trimming left V 8 bases short and J 5 bases short, with 21 bases between. CDR3 sequence reads: CASAEQGGMVTEAFF. DNA for the CDR3: TGTGCCAGTGCGGAACAGGGCGGAATGGTAACTGAAGCTTTCTTT.

The gene calls are TRBV6-1 and TRBJ1-4; a weak D match, TRBD1 (5 bases). The V end lost 2 bases, the J end lost 3 bases, and 10 bases lay between the germline ends. The CDR3 extends over 15 amino acids. Per the germline V gene, CDR1 is MNHNS and CDR2 is SASEGT. The CDR3 sequence: CASSEIEGANEKLFF. The DNA of the CDR3 is TGTGCCAGCAGTGAAATCGAAGGGGCTAATGAAAAACTGTTTTTT.

The chain joins TRBV9 to TRBJ1-5; D remains unclear. V lost 4 bases and J 3 bases, leaving 17 bases between the germline ends. Germline CDR1 and CDR2: SGDLS and YYNGEE. The length of the CDR3 is 16 residues. The CDR3 region is CASSPPGNHFNQPQHF. The CDR3 DNA reads as TGTGCCAGCAGCCCACCCGGGAACCATTTCAATCAGCCCCAGCATTTT.

The chain employs TRBV5-1 and TRBJ1-1; possible D gene TRBD1, 6 bases. CDR3 size: 14 residues. Germline V gene sequence: CDR1 SGHRS, CDR2 YFSETQ. Between the trimmed V and J ends, which lost 4 bases and 5 bases, there was a span of 15 bases. CDR3 in DNA: TGCGCCAGCAGCATAGACAGGAGCTATACTGAAGCTTTCTTT. It yields the protein CASSIDRSYTEAFF.

The rearrangement links TRBV28 to TRBJ2-1; 12 nucleotides match TRBD2. The V segment lost 3 bases and the J segment 7 bases; nucleotides outside the gene matches: 7. Germline V gives CDR1 MDHEN, CDR2 SYDVKM. The CDR3 runs to 16 residues. CDR3 nucleotide sequence: TGTGCCAGCAGTTTGTCCCCACTAGCGGGAGGAAATGAGCAGTTCTTC. This encodes CASSLSPLAGGNEQFF.

The gene calls are TRBV13 and TRBJ2-1, with TRBD2 identical over 8 bases. V was pared by 3 bases and J by 0 bases, with 10 bases of the junction left unmatched. CDR3 size: 18 residues. The germline gives CDR1 PRHDT, CDR2 FYEKMQ (reference sequence). The CDR3 DNA follows: TGTGCCAGCAGCTTCTGGCTAGCGGGTTCGAGCTCCTACAATGAGCAGTTCTTC. Its translation: CASSFWLAGSSSYNEQFF.

For this clone: At one of its ends the junction is not consistent with the germline gene, which may arise from a read error. The chain links TRBV7-7 to TRBJ2-5; 12 bases map to TRBD2. CDR1 and CDR2 from the germline V gene are SSHAT and FNYEAQ (reference sequence). The CDR3 is made up of 16 amino acids. The CDR3 nucleotides are TGTGCTAGCAGCCCGAGACTAGCGGGAGATGGAGAGACCCAGTACTTC. Its protein is CASSPRLAGDGETQYF.

This chain uses TRBV5-1 with TRBJ2-7, with 12 positions matching TRBD2. The CDR3 sequence is 15 residues long. The J segment lost 0 bases and the V segment lost 6 bases, leaving 4 bases of the junction unmatched. Germline lookup yields CDR1 SGHRS and CDR2 YFSETQ. The CDR3 coding sequence is TGCGCCAGCACCAGGACTAGCGGGGACTCCTACGAGCAGTACTTC. Protein product: CASTRTSGDSYEQYF.